The rows below give T cell receptor beta chains drawn from one sample of a study of T cells in Graves' hyperthyroidism and ophthalmopathy. Each CDR3 protein is one row after TCRdb ran MiXCR on the multiplex PCR reads. The table has about 360,000 distinct CDR3 sequences, approximately 13% seen once. Sequencing input: blood. The receptors were sampled from a woman aged 18-35 years with Graves' hyperthyroidism. Both conserved end residues are part of each CDR3. A D gene is named only where the DNA matches it firmly. The listing skips clone size in some rows; elsewhere it reads once, few, many or a size class.

NA,TRBV28,TRBJ2-7,many,CASSPRGEQYF,TGTGCCAGCAGTCCCCGCGGGGAGCAGTACTTC
TRBD2,TRBV11-3,TRBJ2-3,many,CASSFVAGGQDTQYF,TGTGCCAGCAGCTTTGTAGCGGGGGGGCAAGATACGCAGTATTTT
NA,TRBV12-3/TRBV12-4,TRBJ1-2,many,CASTSIWRGYTF,TGTGCCAGCACCTCTATATGGCGTGGCTACACCTTC
TRBD1,TRBV7-9,TRBJ2-7,many,CASSSQGQAVEQYF,TGTGCCAGCAGCTCCCAAGGACAGGCTGTCGAGCAGTACTTC
TRBD2,TRBV3-1,TRBJ2-7,many,CASSQDGTSIDEQYF,TGTGCCAGCAGCCAAGATGGGACTAGCATCGACGAGCAGTACTTC
TRBD2,TRBV6-2/TRBV6-3,TRBJ2-5,many,CASSYPSTSAHQETQYF,TGTGCCAGCAGTTACCCCTCGACTAGCGCCCACCAAGAGACCCAGTACTTC
NA,TRBV18,TRBJ1-2,many,CASSRYEELVGYGYTF,TGTGCCAGCTCACGTTACGAGGAGCTCGTCGGGTATGGCTACACCTTC
TRBD2,TRBV20-1,TRBJ2-2,many,CSAPVPSGSNTGELFF,TGCAGTGCCCCCGTACCTAGCGGATCGAACACCGGGGAGCTGTTTTTT
NA,TRBV6-1,TRBJ1-5,many,CASLLNSNQPQHF,TGTGCCAGCCTGCTTAATAGCAATCAGCCCCAGCATTTT
NA,TRBV7-2,TRBJ2-7,once,CASSLPGSAYEQYF,TGTGCCAGCAGCTTACCAGGGAGCGCCTACGAGCAGTACTTC
TRBD1,TRBV12-3/TRBV12-4,TRBJ1-1,many,CASSPRQGIFTEAFF,TGTGCCAGCAGTCCCCGACAGGGAATCTTCACTGAAGCTTTCTTT
TRBD1,TRBV24-1,TRBJ1-4,few,CATSDRTGMEGLFF,TGTGCCACCAGTGACCGGACAGGGATGGAGGGACTGTTTTTT
NA,TRBV20-1,TRBJ1-5,many,CSAGGVSSNQPQHF,TGCAGTGCTGGAGGGGTATCTAGCAATCAGCCCCAGCATTTT
TRBD1,TRBV28,TRBJ1-2,many,CASSTQGATGYTF,TGTGCCAGCAGTACACAGGGGGCTACTGGCTACACCTTC
TRBD1,TRBV7-9,TRBJ2-2,NA,CASSAAGTGIYTGELFF,TGTGCCAGCAGCGCAGCCGGGACAGGGATCTACACCGGGGAGCTGTTTTTT
NA,TRBV19,TRBJ2-7,few,CASSNHQRQYEQYF,TGTGCCAGTAGTAACCACCAACGGCAGTACGAGCAGTACTTC
TRBD1,TRBV6-2/TRBV6-3,TRBJ1-6,many,CASSPQQGMGNSPLHF,TGTGCCAGCAGTCCCCAACAGGGGATGGGGAATTCACCCCTCCACTTT
NA,TRBV28,TRBJ2-3,many,CASSSPGTRVADTQYF,TGTGCCAGCAGTTCTCCCGGGACAAGGGTGGCAGATACGCAGTATTTT
NA,TRBV20-1,TRBJ2-3,many,CSAQRGGPGTDTQYF,TGCAGTGCCCAGAGGGGGGGGCCGGGCACAGATACGCAGTATTTT
NA,TRBV7-9,TRBJ2-7,many,CASSSVAGSYEQYF,TGTGCCAGCAGCTCCGTCGCGGGATCCTACGAGCAGTACTTC
TRBD2,TRBV9,TRBJ2-1,few,CASSVTGTSRNEQFF,TGTGCCAGCAGCGTAACCGGGACTAGCAGGAATGAGCAGTTCTTC
TRBD2,TRBV20-1,TRBJ2-5,NA,CSAWTSGRNQETQYF,TGCAGTGCTTGGACTAGCGGGCGCAACCAAGAGACCCAGTACTTC
NA,TRBV2,TRBJ1-4,once,CASVREATNEKLFF,TGTGCCAGCGTACGGGAAGCAACTAATGAAAAACTGTTTTTT
TRBD2,TRBV7-2,TRBJ2-7,many,CASSTEAGPYNSYEQYF,TGTGCCAGCAGCACCGAAGCGGGACCATATAACTCCTACGAGCAGTACTTC
TRBD2,TRBV7-9,TRBJ2-3,many,CASTETGRLAARTDTQYF,TGTGCCAGCACAGAGACCGGCAGGCTAGCGGCCCGCACAGATACGCAGTATTTT
NA,TRBV29-1,TRBJ1-1,many,CSVEGPAFF,TGCAGCGTTGAGGGTCCAGCTTTCTTT
NA,TRBV30,TRBJ1-1,many,CAWRRRGGMNTEAFF,TGTGCCTGGAGGAGACGGGGGGGCATGAACACTGAAGCTTTCTTT
TRBD2,TRBV30,TRBJ2-5,many,CAWSGTSGGETQYF,TGTGCCTGGAGTGGGACTAGCGGTGGAGAGACCCAGTACTTC
NA,TRBV12-3/TRBV12-4,TRBJ2-1,many,CASNPGGPVNEQFF,TGTGCCAGCAACCCCGGCGGACCCGTCAATGAGCAGTTCTTC